These 10 T cell receptor beta chains came from one sample sequenced in a study of T cell repertoires in cytomegalovirus infection. These TCRs are of unknown antigen specificity. TCRdb re-analysed the reads in MiXCR, keeping a single row per CDR3 protein. The sample contains 700,000 to 950,000 distinct CDR3 sequences, approximately 29% of which appear only once. This specimen consisted of cultured CD8+ T cells from PBMCs, obtained from culture after CMV antigen stimulation. These receptors originate from a human donor in good health (CMV status not recorded). Some clones in this sample may be carry-over from other donors' samples.

There are a few counts of this clonotype. This sequence joins TRBV12-3 or TRBV12-4 and TRBJ1-6; 7 positions agree with TRBD1. V dropped 4 bases and J dropped 7; count of bases not matched to a gene: 4. The CDR3 is 14 amino acids. The CDR3 reads CASSWTGPNSPLHF. CDR3 nucleotide sequence: TGTGCCAGCAGTTGGACAGGACCAAATTCACCCCTCCACTTT.

CDR3 DNA: TGTGCCAGCATCGGCAGGGGATACACTGAAGCTTTCTTT. Its protein product is CASIGRGYTEAFF. The chain combines TRBV6-6 with TRBJ1-1; maybe TRBD1 (6 bases). The V gene lost 7 bases and the J gene lost 3 bases, with 12 bases spanning the gap. The CDR3 extends over 13 amino acids. The V gene's germline CDR1 is MNHNY and CDR2 SVGAGI (reference sequence).

This clonotype has only one observation. A much larger clone differs by one base, so this may be a read error. J is TRBJ2-7 and V is TRBV7-2; the D gene could be TRBD1 or TRBD2 (5 bases each). Germline V gene sequence: CDR1 SGHTA, CDR2 FQGNSA. The CDR3 length is 15 residues. The chain's CDR3 is CVSSLGPGRGYEQYV. CDR3 bases: TGTGTCAGCAGCTTAGGGCCAGGGAGAGGCTACGAGCAGTACGTC.

The rearrangement joins TRBV14 to TRBJ1-2; 8 nucleotides line up with TRBD1. With V trimmed by 1 base and J by 5 bases, 6 bases remained unmatched. Germline CDR1 SGHDN, CDR2 FVKESK. This CDR3 has 15 residues. The CDR3 nucleotides are TGTGCCAGCAGCCAAGTACAGGGGGGACTGTATGGCTACACCTTC. It encodes CASSQVQGGLYGYTF.

This clonotype came up a few times. V gene TRBV15 combines with J gene TRBJ2-3; no clear D gene. V was cut by 4 bases and J by 2 bases, with 16 bases left in between. CDR1 and CDR2 from the germline V gene are LNHNV and YYDKDF (reference sequence). The CDR3 is 16 amino acids. CDR3 amino acids: CATSKYPFLNTDTQYF. The CDR3, as DNA: TGTGCCACCAGCAAGTACCCCTTCCTGAACACAGATACGCAGTATTTT.

The chain has TRBV4-3 and TRBJ2-3; 10 nucleotides match TRBD1. The CDR3 runs to 18 residues. The trim removed 1 base at V and 2 bases at J, leaving 9 bases unmatched. The V gene's germline CDR1 is LGHNA and CDR2 YSLEER. The CDR3 protein is CASSQVSGTGVLTDTQYF. As DNA, the CDR3 is TGCGCCAGCAGCCAAGTGTCCGGGACAGGGGTCCTCACAGATACGCAGTATTTT.

This clonotype came up a few times. The chain combines TRBV27 with TRBJ2-7; 8 bases map to TRBD2. With 7 bases clipped from V and 2 bases from J, the junction kept 7 bases outside the gene matches. The CDR3 is 14 amino acids. Germline V CDR1 and CDR2: MNHEY, SMNVEV (reference sequence). Here the CDR3 reads CASTSTSGPYEQYV. The DNA of the CDR3 is TGTGCCAGCACCTCTACTAGCGGACCCTACGAGCAGTACGTC.

This chain uses TRBV3-1 with TRBJ1-2; 12 bases are a match to TRBD1. V gave up 1 base and J gave up 6 bases; unmatched junction bases: 6. The CDR3 sequence is 16 residues long. Germline assignment: CDR1 LGHDT and CDR2 YNNKEL (reference sequence). CDR3 DNA sequence: TGTGCCAGCAGCCAAGGGGACAGGGGGCGCATCAATGGCTACACCTTC. Translation: CASSQGDRGRINGYTF.

The chain carries TRBV25-1 and TRBJ2-3; a possible D gene is TRBD1 (6 bases). Germline CDR1 is MGHDK and CDR2 is SYGVNS. V lost 8 bases, J lost 6 bases, and 18 bases lay in between. CDR3 size: 14 residues. For the CDR3, the DNA is TGTGCCAGCGCCCGGGACACCCTCAAGGATACGCAGTATTTT. This codes for CASARDTLKDTQYF.

This chain joins TRBV27 and TRBJ2-2, with D possibly TRBD1 on 6 matching bases. Germline lookup yields CDR1 MNHEY and CDR2 SMNVEV (reference sequence). Trimming left V 5 bases short and J 1 base short, with 17 bases between. The CDR3 is 17 residues long. In nucleotides, the CDR3 is TGTGCCAGCAGTCCGAGACGACAGGCAAAGAACACCGGGGAGCTGTTTTTT. Amino acid sequence: CASSPRRQAKNTGELFF.